This T cell receptor beta chain was captured by sequencing in a study of T cells in localized non-small cell lung cancer. Study-wide results and caveats: Greater blood T cell density accompanied longer overall survival. Clonality of T cells reached its maximum in uninvolved adjacent lung, surpassing tumor. A median of about 52 clones ranked among the top 100 in tumor appeared in adjacent lung.

About this clone itself: Its antigen remains unidentified.

Sequenced by immunoSEQ multiplex PCR; TCRdb stores in-frame clones only, minus some. The table records 55,000 to 80,000 clones, 84% of them present only once. V gave up 5 bases and J gave up 8 bases; unmatched junction bases: 6. In germline, CDR1 is MNHEY, CDR2 SVGAGI. This CDR3 comprises 15 residues. The sequencing used peripheral blood, collected before any cancer treatment. This TCR was sampled from an older female donor with stage I lung adenocarcinoma. The chain recombines TRBV6-5 with TRBJ1-6; 10 nucleotides agree with TRBD1. The CDR3 here is CASSKRGTGDSPLHF. The DNA for the CDR3 is TGTGCCAGCAGTAAGCGCGGGACAGGGGATTCACCCCTCCACTTT.